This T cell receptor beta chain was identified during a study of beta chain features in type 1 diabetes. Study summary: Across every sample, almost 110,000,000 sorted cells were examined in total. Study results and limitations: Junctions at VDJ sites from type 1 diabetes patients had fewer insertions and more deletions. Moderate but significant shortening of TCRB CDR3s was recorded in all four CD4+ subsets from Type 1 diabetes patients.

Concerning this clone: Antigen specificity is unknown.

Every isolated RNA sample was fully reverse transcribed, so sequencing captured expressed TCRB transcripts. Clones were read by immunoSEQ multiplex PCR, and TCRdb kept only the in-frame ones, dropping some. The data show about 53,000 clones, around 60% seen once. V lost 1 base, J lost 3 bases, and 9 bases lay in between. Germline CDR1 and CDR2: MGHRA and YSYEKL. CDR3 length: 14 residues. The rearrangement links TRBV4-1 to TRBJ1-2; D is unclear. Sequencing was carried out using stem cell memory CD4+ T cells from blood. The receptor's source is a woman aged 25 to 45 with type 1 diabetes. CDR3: CASSQVERDYGYTF. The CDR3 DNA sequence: TGCGCCAGCAGCCAAGTCGAGCGGGACTATGGCTACACCTTC.